What follows are 14 T cell receptor beta chains derived from one specimen sequenced in a study of control samples from healthy donors and cancer patients. Libraries were prepared by immunoSEQ multiplex PCR; TCRdb keeps only in-frame clonotypes and omits some of them. Among around 200,000 clones listed, over 90% were seen once. Sequencing was done on a sample of blood. These receptors were obtained from a man between 45 and 60 years old in good health.

The chain is built from TRBV7-8 and TRBJ1-4; TRBD1 might be the D (5 bases). The V end lost 5 bases, the J end lost 7 bases, and 17 bases lay between the germline ends. The CDR3 has 15 amino acids. CDR1 and CDR2 (germline): SGHVS, FQNEAQ. The CDR3 loop is CASSVGAQGSEKLFF. The CDR3 DNA sequence: TGTGCCAGCAGCGTCGGGGCCCAAGGGAGTGAAAAACTGTTTTTT.

This chain links TRBV6-5 with TRBJ2-2; D unclear. Trimming left V 0 bases short and J 2 bases short, with 10 bases between. Germline-derived CDR1 and CDR2 are MNHEY and SVGAGI. The CDR3 totals 16 residues. CDR3 region: CASSYSNPLNTGELFF. The CDR3 DNA sequence: TGTGCCAGCAGTTACTCGAATCCACTTAACACCGGGGAGCTGTTTTTT.

The chain combines TRBV28 with TRBJ1-2, with 7 bases fitting TRBD1. Germline values: CDR1 MDHEN, CDR2 SYDVKM. V lost 7 bases, J lost 4 bases, and 9 bases stayed unmatched. The CDR3 contains 14 residues. CDR3 in amino acids: CASTSTGSGYGYTF. The DNA for the CDR3 is TGTGCCAGCACCTCGACAGGGAGCGGCTATGGCTACACCTTC.

This clone showed up just a few times. The genes are TRBV5-5 and TRBJ2-3; a possible D gene is TRBD1 (5 bases). The CDR3 loop spans 12 amino acids. V was trimmed by 6 bases and J by 10 bases, leaving 15 bases between them. Germline V gene data show CDR1 as SGHKS and CDR2 as YYEKEE (reference sequence). The chain's CDR3 is CASTPQGEAQYF. The CDR3 DNA is TGTGCCAGCACCCCCCAGGGCGAGGCGCAGTATTTT.

The chain combines TRBV5-4 with TRBJ2-4, with 7 bases lining up with TRBD1. The CDR3 contains 13 residues. V dropped 3 bases and J dropped 16; count of bases not matched to a gene: 13. CDR1 is SGHNT and CDR2 is YYREEE in the germline V gene (reference sequence). Here the CDR3 reads CASSSPTGASRYF. The DNA of the CDR3 is TGTGCCAGCAGCTCTCCCACAGGGGCCTCAAGATACTTC.

This clone was found once. J is TRBJ2-1 and V is TRBV2; 11 positions agree with TRBD2. The CDR3 is made up of 14 amino acids. After removal of 6 bases from V and 8 bases from J, the junction contained 6 bases not matched to a gene. The V gene's germline CDR1 is SNHLY and CDR2 FYNNEI. CDR3 residues: CASRSTSGGYEQFF. CDR3 nucleotide sequence: TGTGCCAGCAGATCCACTAGCGGGGGATATGAGCAGTTCTTC.

V is TRBV30 and J is TRBJ1-1, with D maybe TRBD1 (6 bases). This CDR3 spans 12 amino acids. Germline V gives CDR1 GTSNPN, CDR2 SVGIG (reference sequence). V lost 5 bases, J lost 8 bases, and 15 bases lay in between. CDR3 amino acids: CAWGQRLGEAFF. CDR3 nucleotides: TGTGCCTGGGGACAGAGACTTGGCGAAGCTTTCTTT.

The chain links TRBV10-3 to TRBJ1-2; TRBD1 aligns across 10 bases. CDR1 and CDR2 (germline): ENHRY, SYGVKD. The length of the CDR3 is 16 residues. V shed 4 bases and J 5 bases; nucleotides not matched to a gene: 10. The CDR3 reads CAISAPKTGGGYGYTF. CDR3 in DNA: TGTGCCATCAGTGCCCCGAAGACAGGGGGCGGGTATGGCTACACCTTC.

The genes are TRBV5-1 and TRBJ2-2; D is possibly TRBD1 (6 bases). Trimming removed 0 bases at V and 5 bases at J, with 14 bases between. Per germline, CDR1 SGHRS and CDR2 YFSETQ. This CDR3 is built from 16 residues. The CDR3, as DNA: TGCGCCAGCAGCTTGGAAACAGGGCTCGTAACCGGGGAGCTGTTTTTT. Encoded protein: CASSLETGLVTGELFF.

The chain has TRBV2 and TRBJ2-7; 7 bases align to TRBD1. V dropped 8 bases and J dropped 6; count of bases not matched to a gene: 13. Germline V CDR1 and CDR2: SNHLY, FYNNEI. This CDR3 region has 14 residues. This CDR3 is CASAGQVARGEQYF. CDR3 DNA sequence: TGTGCCAGCGCCGGACAGGTCGCTCGGGGCGAGCAGTACTTC.

The J gene is TRBJ1-2, the V gene TRBV3-1 (or the pseudogene TRBV3-2); 7 nucleotides agree with TRBD1. Per the germline V gene, CDR1 is LGHDT and CDR2 is YNNKEL (reference sequence). The trim removed 0 bases at V and 7 bases at J, leaving 5 bases unmatched. The CDR3 extends over 14 amino acids. CDR3 sequence: CASSQDQAGGGYTF. CDR3 nucleotides: TGTGCCAGCAGCCAAGATCAGGCAGGGGGTGGCTACACCTTC.

The chain combines TRBV19 with TRBJ1-6; a weak D match, TRBD1 (5 bases). Deletions cut 1 base from V and 1 base from J, with 14 bases between. Germline lookup yields CDR1 LNHDA and CDR2 SQIVND (reference sequence). CDR3 length: 18 amino acids. CDR3 region: CASSIGPSGGSYNSPLHF. The CDR3 DNA follows: TGTGCCAGTAGTATAGGACCGTCCGGGGGGTCCTATAATTCACCCCTCCACTTT.

J is TRBJ1-4 and V is TRBV19, with D tentatively TRBD1 (5 bases). Germline V gene lookup returns CDR1 LNHDA and CDR2 SQIVND (reference sequence). V dropped 5 bases and J dropped 4 bases, with 17 bases sitting between them. This CDR3 has 16 amino acids. The CDR3 DNA is TGTGCCAGTAGTGTATCGTCAGGGCTGGGTAATGAAAAACTGTTTTTT. This gives the protein CASSVSSGLGNEKLFF.

The chain employs TRBV5-8 and TRBJ1-2; the D is unclear. Looked up from germline, CDR1 is SGHTS and CDR2 is YDEGEE. The CDR3 length is 14 residues. Trimming pared 6 bases from V and 8 bases from J, leaving 20 bases between. The DNA of the CDR3 is TGTGCCAGCACCCTCAGTAGGGCGCGGTACGGCTACACCTTC. It is translated as CASTLSRARYGYTF.